This T cell receptor beta chain originates from a study of T cells in Graves' hyperthyroidism and ophthalmopathy. Study results and caveats: Model output signaled ophthalmopathy a median 6.5 months ahead of onset.

RNA transcripts provided the source from which TCR beta CDR3 regions were amplified. HTBI primers were the set used in a first-round RT-PCR of the TCR CDR3. TCRdb called the multiplex PCR reads again in MiXCR, with one record for every CDR3 protein. Among 250,000 to 300,000 distinct CDR3 sequences, around 19% were seen once, and the ten largest hold 35% to 40%. About this clonotype: The antigen is unknown.

V dropped 4 bases and J dropped 5; count of bases not matched to a gene: 5. This CDR3 spans 14 amino acids. Germline CDR1 DFQATT, CDR2 SNEGSKA (reference sequence). Duration under 3 months, a NOSPECS grade of at least 4, and a Clinical Activity Score of at least 3 characterized the ophthalmopathy patients. Patients having uncontrolled infection, another autoimmune disease, pregnancy or lactation were not included. The source of this sequence is a man between 50 and 59 years old with Graves' ophthalmopathy. Sequences were obtained from blood. The J gene is TRBJ2-1, the V gene TRBV20-1, with 10 bases that match TRBD2. The CDR3 is CSAIGTSADNEQFF. The DNA of the CDR3 is TGCAGTGCTATAGGGACTAGCGCCGACAATGAGCAGTTCTTC.